The clone carrying this T cell receptor (beta chain) was counted a few times. The target antigen is unknown. This sample is drawn from a study of naive and memory T cell subsets. General study points: Diversity fell and Gini index rose from naive through CM, EM, EMRA. Naive and memory subsets had different power law exponents for TCR abundance.

Four subsets defined by CD45RA and CD27 were sorted after CD3, CD4, CD8 and live/dead staining. Germline V gene sequence: CDR1 MNHEY, CDR2 SMNVEV (reference sequence). The CDR3 totals 14 residues. V was trimmed by 6 bases and J by 3 bases, leaving 15 bases between them. Two oligonucleotides, mixed equimolar, formed the beta constant-region primer covering TRBC1 and TRBC2. Four rounds of PCR amplified the ligated cDNA using nested alpha and beta constant-region primers plus SP2. An oligonucleotide with the SP2 primer and a 12-nucleotide UMI was ligated to the cDNA 3' end. TCRdb re-called the UMI-ligation and nested PCR reads through MiXCR, storing one row per CDR3 protein. This table holds 20,000 to 25,000 distinct CDR3 sequences, 8.5% to 10% found once.

Material: central memory CD8+ T cells from blood. This receptor was obtained from a human donor in good health. This rearrangement joins TRBV27 to TRBJ2-7; a weak D match, TRBD1 (5 bases). CDR3 nucleotide sequence: TGTGCCAGCAGCTGGGCGCAGGGTAGCTACGAGCAGTACTTC. Its protein product is CASSWAQGSYEQYF.